This T cell receptor beta chain stems from a study of blood T cell repertoires in COVID-19. Study context: Nucleic acid was either cDNA or gDNA, and it came from T cells, B-cell-depleted T cells, or PBMCs.

The ends lost 5 bases at V and 3 bases at J; junction bases unmatched: 3. The CDR3 loop spans 13 amino acids. CDR1 and CDR2 from the germline V gene are MNHEY and SVGAGI. Study processing details: Scientists estimated how many nucleated cells there were by amplifying reference gene primers. Method: immunoSEQ multiplex PCR; TCRdb's copy keeps in-frame clones and lacks some. V, J and clone size derive from that table, while D and trimming were established from the DNA sequence. The sample contains roughly 160,000 clones, 70% to 90% of which appear only once. A few counts support this clone. This clonotype originated in a man in his 60s with acute or convalescent COVID-19. The J gene is TRBJ1-1, the V gene TRBV6-5; 7 positions match TRBD1. The sequencing sample was made of peripheral blood. CDR3 nucleotides: TGTGCCAGCAGTAGCAGGGGGGACACTGAAGCTTTCTTT. Its protein is CASSSRGDTEAFF.